This is a list of T cell receptor beta chains from one sample in a study of blood T cell repertoires in COVID-19. Assay used: immunoSEQ multiplex PCR; TCRdb lists only in-frame clones, some missing. The sample lists approximately 110,000 clones; roughly 82% were seen once. The sequencing input was peripheral blood. These receptors were collected from a woman aged 40 to 50 with acute or convalescent COVID-19. Each CDR3 is given with its conserved first and last residue. Each record gives: V gene, J gene, CDR3 protein.

V: TRBV29-1
J: TRBJ1-2
CDR3: CGGYFTGYTF

V: TRBV5-6
J: TRBJ1-2
CDR3: CASSLPGTAYGYTF

V: TRBV7-2
J: TRBJ1-1
CDR3: CASSFYRVMNTEAFF

V: TRBV12-3/TRBV12-4
J: TRBJ2-2
CDR3: CASSVLVTGELFF

V: TRBV20-1
J: TRBJ1-1
CDR3: CSAPGIEAFF

V: TRBV11-2
J: TRBJ2-7
CDR3: CASSRQTGPYEQYF

V: TRBV2
J: TRBJ2-5
CDR3: CASSVLAETQYF

V: TRBV30
J: TRBJ1-1
CDR3: CAWSVQGPTEAFF

V: TRBV9
J: TRBJ2-5
CDR3: CASSRGLEETQYF

V: TRBV7-3
J: TRBJ2-6
CDR3: CASSSNREANVLTF

V: TRBV12-3/TRBV12-4
J: TRBJ2-1
CDR3: CASSFIPEAQFF

V: TRBV19
J: TRBJ2-2
CDR3: CASRTPSGELFF

V: TRBV20-1
J: TRBJ1-2
CDR3: CSASAPGQGASGYTF

V: TRBV21-1
J: TRBJ1-2
CDR3: CASSNTGQGVRTNYGYTF

V: TRBV5-1
J: TRBJ1-1
CDR3: CASSPGQSGNTEAFF

V: TRBV30
J: TRBJ1-2
CDR3: CAWSAGGARGYTF